The clone carrying this T cell receptor (beta chain) was detected once. A clone one base away is much larger, so this may be a read error. No conserved phenylalanine or tryptophan is present at the end of the CDR3, so a read error is the likely explanation. Germline loops: CDR1 DFQATT, CDR2 SNEGSKA (reference sequence). V lost 0 bases to trimming and J lost 0 bases, with 11 bases between them. The CDR3 is 15 amino acids. Library construction for TCR beta used iRepertoire HTBI primers and Arm-PCR of CDR3 regions. TCRdb reanalysed the multiplex PCR reads using MiXCR and keeps one entry per CDR3 protein. This sample carries approximately 390,000 distinct CDR3 sequences, around 16% of them seen once, and the ten largest clones take 20%. The source of the sample is a study of regulatory T cells in long-lasting Graves disease. This sample's time point: newly diagnosed GD, antithyroid drugs for less than 3 months. Extracted PBMC RNA gave rise to the TCR library.

This sample was shared with a second study, whose subject was T cells in Graves' hyperthyroidism and ophthalmopathy. That source reports: Researchers defined stable Graves' hyperthyroidism as no ophthalmopathy progression within 18 months.

Here the sequenced sample was peripheral blood mononuclear cells (PBMCs), taken at new diagnosis, from a patient treated with antithyroid drugs. The receptor was isolated from a young woman with Graves disease. The V and J genes are TRBV20-1 and TRBJ2-5; D uncertain. The CDR3 coding sequence is TGCAGTGCTAGAGATCTACAGACGTACCAAGAGACCCAGTACTCC. It encodes CSARDLQTYQETQYS.